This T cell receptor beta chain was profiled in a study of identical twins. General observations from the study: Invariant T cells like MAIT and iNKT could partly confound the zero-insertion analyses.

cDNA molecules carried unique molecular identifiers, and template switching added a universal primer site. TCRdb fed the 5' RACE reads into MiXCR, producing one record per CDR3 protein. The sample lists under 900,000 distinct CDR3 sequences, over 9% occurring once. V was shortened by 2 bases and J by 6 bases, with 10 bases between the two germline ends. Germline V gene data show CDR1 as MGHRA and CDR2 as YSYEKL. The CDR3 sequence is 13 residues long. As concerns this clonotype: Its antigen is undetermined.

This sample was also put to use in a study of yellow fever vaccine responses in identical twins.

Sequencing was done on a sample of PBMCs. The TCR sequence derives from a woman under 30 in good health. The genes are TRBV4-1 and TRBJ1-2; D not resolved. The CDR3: CASSQLGLDGYTF. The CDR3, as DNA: TGCGCCAGCAGCCAACTAGGGTTGGATGGCTACACCTTC.